The 3 T cell receptor beta chains given below trace back to one sample, sequenced in a study of blood T cell repertoires in COVID-19. Some clones are missing from TCRdb's copy, which holds only in-frame ones; the method was immunoSEQ multiplex PCR. The sample lists roughly 160,000 clones; 84% were seen once. The sequenced material came from peripheral blood. These TCRs come from a man aged 18 to 35 with active or convalescent COVID-19.

The chain links TRBV15 to TRBJ1-5; D perhaps matches TRBD1 (5 bases). CDR1 and CDR2 from the germline V gene are LNHNV and YYDKDF (reference sequence). Between the trimmed V and J ends, which lost 1 base and 5 bases, there was a span of 15 bases. The CDR3 totals 16 residues. For the CDR3, the DNA is TGTGCCACCAGCAGAGTAGCCGACAGTCGCTATCAGCCCCAGCATTTT. Amino acid sequence: CATSRVADSRYQPQHF.

The J gene is TRBJ2-2, the V gene TRBV5-1; no clear D gene. Germline V gene data show CDR1 as SGHRS and CDR2 as YFSETQ. The V gene lost 2 bases and the J gene lost 6 bases, with 8 bases spanning the gap. The CDR3 sequence is 13 residues long. CDR3 DNA sequence: TGCGCCAGCAGCTTTAGGAGCCCCGGGGAGCTGTTTTTT. The encoded protein is CASSFRSPGELFF.

Of note for this clone: One end of the junction is discordant with germline, which a read error may explain. The gene calls are TRBV11-2 and TRBJ2-1, with 13 positions matching TRBD2. The CDR3 length is 17 residues. Germline V gene lookup returns CDR1 SGHAT and CDR2 FQNNGV. CDR3 region: CASSLELAGGPGNEQFF. The CDR3 coding sequence is TGTGCCAGCAGCCTAGAACTAGCGGGAGGGCCGGGCAATGAGCAGTTCTTC.